The rows below give T cell receptor beta chains drawn from one sample of a study of identical twins. TCRdb re-called the 5' RACE reads through MiXCR, storing one row per CDR3 protein. In the table there are more than 650,000 distinct CDR3 sequences, around 6.1% of which are singletons. Material for sequencing was naive T cells sorted from blood. Receptor source: a man aged 18 to 30 in good health. Both conserved end residues are part of each CDR3. A D gene is named only where the DNA matches it firmly. Only some rows state a clone size, as once, few, many or a class for expanded clones.

many	TRBV6-2/TRBV6-3	NA	TRBJ2-7	CASSRDFYEQYF	TGTGCCAGCAGCCGCGACTTTTACGAGCAGTACTTC
many	TRBV4-2	NA	TRBJ2-7	CASSQAGLDNSYEQYF	TGTGCCAGCAGCCAAGCTGGACTGGATAACTCCTACGAGCAGTACTTC
many	TRBV7-2	NA	TRBJ1-5	CASSYAGNQPQHF	TGTGCCAGCAGCTACGCAGGGAATCAGCCCCAGCATTTT
many	TRBV20-1	TRBD1	TRBJ2-7	CSARGGQFYEQYF	TGCAGTGCTAGAGGGGGACAGTTCTACGAGCAGTACTTC
many	TRBV20-1	NA	TRBJ2-2	CSARATSLQAVAGELFF	TGCAGTGCTAGAGCGACTAGTTTACAAGCTGTGGCCGGGGAGCTGTTTTTT
many	TRBV5-1	TRBD2	TRBJ2-5	CASSQTSGSAETQYF	TGCGCCAGCAGCCAGACTAGCGGGAGTGCGGAGACCCAGTACTTC
many	TRBV12-3/TRBV12-4	TRBD1	TRBJ1-1	CATQGADRRAFF	TGTGCCACCCAAGGGGCGGACAGGAGGGCTTTCTTT
few	TRBV11-2	NA	TRBJ1-5	CASSPNWGGARSNQPQHF	TGTGCCAGCAGCCCAAACTGGGGGGGCGCGCGGAGCAATCAGCCCCAGCATTTT
many	TRBV5-5	NA	TRBJ2-1	CASSLDLPTDEQFF	TGTGCCAGCAGCTTGGACCTCCCAACGGATGAGCAGTTCTTC
many	TRBV6-5	TRBD2	TRBJ2-7	CASSYSWGTSGRRIYEQYF	TGTGCCAGCAGTTACTCGTGGGGGACTAGCGGGAGGAGGATCTACGAGCAGTACTTC
many	TRBV20-1	TRBD2	TRBJ2-1	CSARIAGGSYNEQFF	TGCAGTGCTAGGATAGCGGGAGGTTCCTACAATGAGCAGTTCTTC
many	TRBV12-3/TRBV12-4	NA	TRBJ2-3	CASSLQDRDTQYF	TGTGCCAGCAGTTTACAGGATCGAGATACGCAGTATTTT
NA	TRBV20-1	NA	TRBJ1-5	CSAGPSGTGQPQHF	TGCAGTGCTGGACCTTCGGGGACGGGGCAGCCCCAGCATTTT
many	TRBV20-1	TRBD2	TRBJ2-5	CSASVLAGRYQETQYF	TGCAGTGCTAGTGTACTAGCGGGTCGGTACCAAGAGACCCAGTACTTC
many	TRBV9	NA	TRBJ2-3	CASSAAGSRTDTQYF	TGTGCCAGCAGCGCGGCAGGAAGTCGCACAGATACGCAGTATTTT